Presented here are 15 T cell receptor beta chains from one specimen sequenced in a study of identical twins. A single record per CDR3 protein comes from TCRdb applying MiXCR to the 5' RACE reads. The sample consists of around 100,000 distinct CDR3 sequences, 5.9% of them appearing once. The sequenced sample was memory T cells sorted from blood. These receptors were obtained from a woman aged 45-60 years in good health.

This clonotype was picked up many times. The V gene is TRBV5-1, the J gene TRBJ1-1; D is ambiguous. Deletions cut 3 bases from V and 5 bases from J, with 11 bases between. The germline CDR1 and CDR2 sequences are SGHRS and YFSETQ. This CDR3 comprises 13 residues. CDR3 residues: CASSWKAGTEAFF. The DNA for the CDR3 is TGCGCCAGCAGCTGGAAGGCTGGGACTGAAGCTTTCTTT.

The sample holds a few counts of this clonotype. The chain employs TRBV18 and TRBJ1-6; perhaps TRBD1 as D (5 bases). The germline V gene encodes CDR1 KGHSH and CDR2 LQKENI. V lost 2 bases to trimming and J lost 10 bases, with 15 bases between them. CDR3 size: 15 residues. The CDR3 reads CASSPTGQGGSPLHF. In DNA form, the CDR3 reads TGTGCCAGCTCACCAACGGGGCAGGGAGGGTCACCCCTCCACTTT.

The chain combines TRBV2 with TRBJ2-3; D remains ambiguous. The V end lost 0 bases, the J end lost 2 bases, and 9 bases lay between the germline ends. The length of the CDR3 is 15 residues. Germline lookup yields CDR1 SNHLY and CDR2 FYNNEI. The CDR3 sequence: CASSEAGYYTDTQYF. CDR3 nucleotide sequence: TGTGCCAGCAGTGAAGCGGGGTATTACACAGATACGCAGTATTTT. The whole variable domain, remainder taken from reference TRBV2 and TRBJ2-3, is EPEVTQTPSHQVTQMGQEVILRCVPISNHLYFYWYRQILGQKVEFLVSFYNNEISEKSEIFDDQFSVERPDGSNFTLKIRSTKLEDSAMYFCASSEAGYYTDTQYFGPGTRLTVL.

The V and J genes are TRBV19 and TRBJ2-1, with a possible D match to TRBD2 (5 bases). The CDR3 spans 14 residues. The germline V gene has CDR1 LNHDA and CDR2 SQIVND (reference sequence). Between the trimmed V and J ends, which lost 5 bases and 8 bases, there was a span of 16 bases. CDR3 coding DNA: TGTGCCAGTAGTCCTCGGGCGCAGAGGGATGAGCAGTTCTTC. Protein product: CASSPRAQRDEQFF. Full variable domain (remainder filled in from reference TRBV19 and TRBJ2-1): DGGITQSPKYLFRKEGQNVTLSCEQNLNHDAMYWYRQDPGQGLRLIYYSQIVNDFQKGDIAEGYSVSREKKESFPLTVTSAQKNPTAFYLCASSPRAQRDEQFFGPGTRLTVL.

This clonotype was seen many times. DNA of the CDR3: TGTGCCAGCAGCCACCGGGACAGCTTATCCCTCTATGGCTACACCTTC. It codes for CASSHRDSLSLYGYTF. The V call is TRBV7-8, the J call TRBJ1-2, with 7 bases matching TRBD1. This CDR3 has 16 amino acids. Germline-derived CDR1 and CDR2 are SGHVS and FQNEAQ. V lost 5 bases and J lost 4; bases outside the gene matches: 13. The complete variable domain, with remaining parts taken from reference TRBV7-8 and TRBJ1-2, reads GAGVSQSPRYKVAKRGQDVALRCDPISGHVSLFWYQQALGQGPEFLTYFQNEAQLDKSGLPSDRFFAERPEGSVSTLKIQRTQQEDSAVYLCASSHRDSLSLYGYTFGSGTRLTVV.

The table lists this clonotype with many counts. This rearrangement joins TRBV12-3 or TRBV12-4 to TRBJ1-3, with 8 bases fitting TRBD1. V trimming: 3 bases; J trimming: 1 base; junction bases outside the gene matches: 2. The CDR3 runs to 15 residues. CDR3 nucleotides: TGTGCCAGCAGTTTCCGACAGGGGTCTGGAAACACCATATATTTT. The encoded protein is CASSFRQGSGNTIYF.

V usage is TRBV3-1 and J usage is TRBJ2-5; unclear D gene. Germline-derived CDR1 and CDR2 are LGHDT and YNNKEL (reference sequence). This CDR3 has 14 amino acids. With 1 base removed from V and 2 bases from J, the gap between germline ends came to 8 bases. CDR3 loop: CASSQAHPQETQYF. The CDR3 bases are TGTGCCAGCAGCCAAGCGCACCCACAAGAGACCCAGTACTTC.

This clonotype was counted many times. The V and J genes are TRBV6-6 and TRBJ1-6; the D gene is possibly TRBD1 (5 bases). V lost 4 bases to trimming and J lost 0 bases, with 7 bases between them. The CDR3 length is 15 residues. CDR1 MNHNY and CDR2 SVGAGI come from the germline V gene (reference sequence). In DNA form, the CDR3 reads TGTGCCAGCAGTTGGGGCAGCTCCTATAATTCACCCCTCCACTTT. Its translation: CASSWGSSYNSPLHF.

The chain employs TRBV4-2 and TRBJ1-1; a weak D match, TRBD1 (5 bases). Per the germline V gene, CDR1 is LGHNA and CDR2 is YNFKEQ. This CDR3 has 16 amino acids. Deletions cut 0 bases from V and 4 bases from J, with 15 bases between. CDR3 sequence reads: CASSQESGGGSTEAFF. The CDR3 nucleotides read TGTGCCAGCAGCCAAGAGTCGGGGGGAGGAAGCACTGAAGCTTTCTTT.

On this clonotype: A much larger clone differs from this one at a single base, so this may be a read error. CDR3 sequence: CASSQWTSGRDKQFF. CDR3 bases: TGTGCCAGTAGTCAATGGACTAGCGGGAGGGATAAGCAGTTCTTC. The chain combines TRBV19 with TRBJ2-1; TRBD2 matches 15 bases. The CDR3 is 15 amino acids. Germline V lookup: CDR1 LNHDA, CDR2 SQIVND (reference sequence). The ends lost 5 bases at V and 11 bases at J; junction bases unmatched: 7.

This clonotype was recorded at least ten times. The chain is built from TRBV9 and TRBJ2-1; the D is unclear. From germline, CDR1 is SGDLS and CDR2 YYNGEE. CDR3 length: 14 amino acids. V was pared by 4 bases and J by 0 bases, with 8 bases between. The CDR3 here is CASSPRSSYNEQFF. In DNA, the CDR3 is TGTGCCAGCAGCCCACGGAGCTCCTACAATGAGCAGTTCTTC.

This clonotype was recorded at least ten times. V is TRBV20-1 and J is TRBJ1-3, with no clear D. The CDR3 is 11 amino acids. The V end lost 3 bases, the J end lost 4 bases, and 4 bases lay between the germline ends. From germline, CDR1 is DFQATT and CDR2 SNEGSKA (reference sequence). DNA for the CDR3: TGCAGTGCTAGGAGGGGAAACACCATATATTTT. It specifies CSARRGNTIYF.

This clonotype has a count of ten or more. The chain uses TRBV7-2 and TRBJ2-5; D uncertain. Germline CDR1 reads SGHTA; CDR2 reads FQGNSA. V was clipped by 1 base and J by 5 bases, with 14 bases between them. The CDR3 has 15 amino acids. CDR3 sequence: CASSLDGSRVETQYF. CDR3 in DNA: TGTGCCAGCAGCTTAGATGGTTCTAGAGTTGAGACCCAGTACTTC.

V usage is TRBV5-4 and J usage is TRBJ1-2; D may be TRBD1 (6 bases). This CDR3 comprises 14 residues. CDR1 is SGHNT and CDR2 is YYREEE in the germline V gene (reference sequence). V was cut by 3 bases and J by 6 bases, with 15 bases left in between. The CDR3 region is CASSSPQGRDGYTF. CDR3 nucleotides: TGTGCCAGCAGCTCACCCCAGGGGAGGGATGGCTACACCTTC.

The chain carries TRBV6-5 and TRBJ2-4, with 10 bases fitting TRBD2. CDR3 length: 15 residues. Germline-derived CDR1 and CDR2 are MNHEY and SVGAGI. The V gene end was trimmed by 2 bases and the J gene end by 5 bases; junction bases not matched to a gene: 3. CDR3 sequence reads: CASSYIAGGENIQYF. The CDR3 bases are TGTGCCAGCAGTTACATAGCGGGAGGTGAAAACATTCAGTACTTC.